The following is a T cell receptor beta chain sequence with its context. The germline gives CDR1 SGHAT, CDR2 FQNNGV. The CDR3 loop spans 12 amino acids. V lost 1 base to trimming and J lost 3 bases, with 4 bases between them. This table comes from immunoSEQ multiplex PCR, and its TCRdb copy is limited to in-frame clones, with some not included. Of some 660,000 clones detected, 80% to 90% appear once; the ten largest clones hold 0.0094%. The sample originates from a study of shared T cell receptors in the human thymus. These data are also associated with another study on human thymus T cells. This second study says: Resections from corrective heart surgery provided thymus tissue. Among thymic and blood repertoires, usage of V and J genes appeared biased.

The genes are TRBV11-2 and TRBJ2-7, with unresolved D. The sample taken for sequencing was thymocytes. This TCR was recovered from a boy under two years old with a congenital heart defect. The CDR3 is CASSLGLYEQYF. For the CDR3, the DNA is TGTGCCAGCAGCTTAGGGCTCTACGAGCAGTACTTC.